The clone carrying this TCR beta chain was recorded once. These data belong to a study of control samples from healthy donors and cancer patients. Measured with immunoSEQ multiplex PCR; TCRdb has only the in-frame clones, and not every one. The table includes 120,000 to 150,000 clones, 75% to 90% detected once. V shed 0 bases and J shed 0 bases, with 10 bases lying between them. Germline V CDR1 and CDR2: SGHNT, YYREEE (reference sequence). This CDR3 has 15 residues. Sequenced material: blood. The chain couples TRBV5-4 to TRBJ2-7, with D tentatively TRBD1 (5 bases). The sequence derives from a man aged 25-40 years in good health. Here the CDR3 DNA reads TGTGCCAGCAGCTTGGGACAGAGTTTCTCCTACGAGCAGTACTTC. Its protein is CASSLGQSFSYEQYF.